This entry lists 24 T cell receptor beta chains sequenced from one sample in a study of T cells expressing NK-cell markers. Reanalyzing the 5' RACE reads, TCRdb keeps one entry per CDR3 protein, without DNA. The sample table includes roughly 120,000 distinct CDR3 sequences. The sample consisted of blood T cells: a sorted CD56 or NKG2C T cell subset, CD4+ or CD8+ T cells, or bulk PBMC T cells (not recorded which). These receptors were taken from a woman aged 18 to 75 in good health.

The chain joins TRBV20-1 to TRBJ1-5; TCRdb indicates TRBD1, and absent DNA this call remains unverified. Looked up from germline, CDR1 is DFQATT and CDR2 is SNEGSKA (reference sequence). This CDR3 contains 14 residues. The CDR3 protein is CSVPGTGGFQPQHF.

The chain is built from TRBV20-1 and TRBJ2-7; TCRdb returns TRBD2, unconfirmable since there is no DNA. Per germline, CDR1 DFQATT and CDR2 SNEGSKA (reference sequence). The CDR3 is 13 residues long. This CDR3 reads CSASMTNSYEQYF.

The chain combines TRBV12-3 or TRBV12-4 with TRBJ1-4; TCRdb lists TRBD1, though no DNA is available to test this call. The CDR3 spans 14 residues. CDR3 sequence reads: CASTPAPAYEKLFF.

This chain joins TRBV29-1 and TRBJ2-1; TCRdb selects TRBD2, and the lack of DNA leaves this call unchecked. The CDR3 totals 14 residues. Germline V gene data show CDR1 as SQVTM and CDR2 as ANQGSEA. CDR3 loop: CSAPTSGRAYGQFF.

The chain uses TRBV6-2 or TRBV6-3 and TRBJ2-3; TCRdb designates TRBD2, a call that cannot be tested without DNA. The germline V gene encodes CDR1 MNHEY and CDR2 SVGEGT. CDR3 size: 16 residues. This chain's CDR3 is CASSLTVGRSTDTQYF.

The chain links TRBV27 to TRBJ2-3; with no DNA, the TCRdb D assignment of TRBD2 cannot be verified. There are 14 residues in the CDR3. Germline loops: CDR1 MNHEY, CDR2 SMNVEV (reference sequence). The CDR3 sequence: CASSPGPWSDTQYF.

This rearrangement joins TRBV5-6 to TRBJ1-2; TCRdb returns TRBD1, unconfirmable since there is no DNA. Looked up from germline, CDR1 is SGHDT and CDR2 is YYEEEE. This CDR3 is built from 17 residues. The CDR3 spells CASSEVAYRAANYGYTF. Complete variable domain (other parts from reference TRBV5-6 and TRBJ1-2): DAGVTQSPTHLIKTRGQQVTLRCSPKSGHDTVSWYQQALGQGPQFIFQYYEEEERQRGNFPDRFSGHQFPNYSSELNVNALLLGDSALYLCASSEVAYRAANYGYTFGSGTRLTVV.

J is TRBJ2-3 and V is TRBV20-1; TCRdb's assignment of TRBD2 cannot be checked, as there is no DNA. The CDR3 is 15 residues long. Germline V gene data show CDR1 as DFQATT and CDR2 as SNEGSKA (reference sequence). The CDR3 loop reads CSARQGLALIDTQYF.

This chain's CDR3 is CASSPRGANVLTF. V is TRBV27 and J is TRBJ2-6. CDR3 size: 13 residues. Germline lookup yields CDR1 MNHEY and CDR2 SMNVEV (reference sequence).

The CDR3 sequence: CASSQGMGGQETQYF. This rearrangement joins TRBV7-9 to TRBJ2-5; with no DNA, the TCRdb D assignment of TRBD1 cannot be verified. This CDR3 has 15 residues. Germline CDR1 SEHNR, CDR2 FQNEAQ (reference sequence).

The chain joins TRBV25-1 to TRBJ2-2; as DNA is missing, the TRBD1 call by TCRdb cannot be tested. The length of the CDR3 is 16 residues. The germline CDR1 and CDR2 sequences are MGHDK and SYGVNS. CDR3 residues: CAISDSGGLGFGELFF.

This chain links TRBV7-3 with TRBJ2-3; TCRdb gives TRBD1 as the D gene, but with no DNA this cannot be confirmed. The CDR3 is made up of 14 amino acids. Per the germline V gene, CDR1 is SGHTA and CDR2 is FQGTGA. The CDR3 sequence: CASSLLGGVDTQYF.

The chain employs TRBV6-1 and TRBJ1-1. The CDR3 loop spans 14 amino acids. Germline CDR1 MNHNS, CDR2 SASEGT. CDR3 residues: CASSARPQNTEAFF.

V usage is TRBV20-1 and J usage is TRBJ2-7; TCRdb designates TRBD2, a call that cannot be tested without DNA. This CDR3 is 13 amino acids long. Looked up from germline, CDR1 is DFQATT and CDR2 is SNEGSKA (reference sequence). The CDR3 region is CSAKSVRAYEQYF.

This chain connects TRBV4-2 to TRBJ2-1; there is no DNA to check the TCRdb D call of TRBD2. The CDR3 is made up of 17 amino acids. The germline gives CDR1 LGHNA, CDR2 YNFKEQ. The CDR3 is CASSQEPSGLSYNEQFF.

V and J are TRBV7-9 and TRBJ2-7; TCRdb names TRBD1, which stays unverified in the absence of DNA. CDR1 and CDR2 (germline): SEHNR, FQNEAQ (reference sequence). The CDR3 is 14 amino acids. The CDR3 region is CASSSGQITYEQYF.

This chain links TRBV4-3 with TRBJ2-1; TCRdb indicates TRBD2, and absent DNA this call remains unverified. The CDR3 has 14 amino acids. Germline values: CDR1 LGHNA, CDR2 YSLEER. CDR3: CASSQGPGPNEQFF.

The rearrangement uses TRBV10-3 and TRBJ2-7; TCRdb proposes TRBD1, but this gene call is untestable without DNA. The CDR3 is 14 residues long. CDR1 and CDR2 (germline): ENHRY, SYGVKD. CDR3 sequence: CAIRGTESSYEQYF.

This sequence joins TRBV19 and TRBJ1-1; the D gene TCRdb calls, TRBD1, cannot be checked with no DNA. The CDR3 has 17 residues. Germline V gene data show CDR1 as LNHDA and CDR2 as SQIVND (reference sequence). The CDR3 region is CASSIELAGPGNTEAFF.

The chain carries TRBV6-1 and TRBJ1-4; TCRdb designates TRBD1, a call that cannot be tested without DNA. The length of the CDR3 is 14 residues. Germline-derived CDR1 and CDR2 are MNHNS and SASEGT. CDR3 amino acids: CASSWTGVREKLFF.

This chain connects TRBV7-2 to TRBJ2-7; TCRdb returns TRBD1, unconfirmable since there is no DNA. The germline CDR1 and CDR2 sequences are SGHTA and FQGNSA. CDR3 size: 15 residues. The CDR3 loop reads CASTRNRGLDYEQYF.

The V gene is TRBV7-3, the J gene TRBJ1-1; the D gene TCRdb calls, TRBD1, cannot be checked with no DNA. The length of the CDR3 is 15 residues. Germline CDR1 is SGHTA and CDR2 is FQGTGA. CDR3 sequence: CASSLKSRGNTEAFF.

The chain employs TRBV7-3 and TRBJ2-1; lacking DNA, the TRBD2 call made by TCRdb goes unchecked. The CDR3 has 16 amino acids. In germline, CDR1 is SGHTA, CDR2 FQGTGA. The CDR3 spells CASSPLAGGVMNEQFF. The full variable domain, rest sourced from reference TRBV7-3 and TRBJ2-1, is GAGVSQTPSNKVTEKGKYVELRCDPISGHTALYWYRQSLGQGPEFLIYFQGTGAADDSGLPNDRFFAVRPEGSVSTLKIQRTERGDSAVYLCASSPLAGGVMNEQFFGPGTRLTVL.

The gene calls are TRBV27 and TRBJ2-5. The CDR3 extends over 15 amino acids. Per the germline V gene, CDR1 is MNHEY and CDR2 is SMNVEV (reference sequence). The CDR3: CASSLRSRSQETQYF.